This entry lists 16 T cell receptor beta chains sequenced from one sample in a study of T cells after yellow fever vaccination. TCRdb ran MiXCR on the 5' RACE reads and lists one entry per CDR3 protein. Of about 300,000 distinct CDR3 sequences detected, about 10% appear once; the ten largest clones hold over 3%. This specimen consisted of CD4+ T cells sorted from PBMCs, obtained 5 days after the yellow fever booster vaccination. Receptors originate from a man younger than 35 who received the YFV17D yellow fever vaccine.

This clonotype has just a few counts. The rearrangement uses TRBV9 and TRBJ1-6; possibly TRBD1 for D (6 bases). The V and J ends lost 4 bases and 11 bases respectively, with 16 bases between them. The CDR3 is made up of 14 amino acids. Germline assignment: CDR1 SGDLS and CDR2 YYNGEE. The CDR3 coding sequence is TGTGCCAGCAGCACCGGACAGTCACCGACACCCCTCCACTTT. Translation: CASSTGQSPTPLHF.

The genes are TRBV29-1 and TRBJ1-1; tentatively, D is TRBD1 (5 bases). This CDR3 region has 15 residues. V was trimmed by 4 bases and J by 1 base, leaving 16 bases between them. Germline CDR1 is SQVTM and CDR2 is ANQGSEA. CDR3 coding DNA: TGCAGCGTTGGGGGTTGGGCAGGGAAGAACACTGAAGCTTTCTTT. Amino acids: CSVGGWAGKNTEAFF.

This chain links TRBV7-2 with TRBJ1-4, with 8 bases lining up with TRBD1. The J segment lost 7 bases and the V segment lost 6 bases, leaving 22 bases of the junction unmatched. The germline CDR1 and CDR2 sequences are SGHTA and FQGNSA. This CDR3 is built from 19 residues. The CDR3 sequence: CASRPARGTVQGAGEKLFF. CDR3 DNA: TGTGCCAGCAGACCGGCCAGGGGAACCGTTCAGGGGGCGGGTGAAAAACTGTTTTTT. Drawing the rest from reference TRBV7-2 and TRBJ1-4, the complete variable domain is GAGVSQSPSNKVTEKGKDVELRCDPISGHTALYWYRQSLGQGLEFLIYFQGNSAPDKSGLPSDRFSAERTGGSVSTLTIQRTQQEDSAVYLCASRPARGTVQGAGEKLFFGSGTQLSVL.

In its sample, this clonotype was seen a few times. The chain carries TRBV10-1 and TRBJ1-1; D is uncertain. CDR3 length: 12 residues. Trimming removed 8 bases at V and 4 bases at J, with 11 bases between. Germline assignment: CDR1 WNHNN and CDR2 SYGVQD (reference sequence). The DNA of the CDR3 is TGCGCCAGCCCCGACAAAGGCACTGAAGCTTTCTTT. Amino acids: CASPDKGTEAFF.

The chain recombines TRBV29-1 with TRBJ2-5, with a tentative D call TRBD2 (5 bases). The V end lost 4 bases, the J end lost 7 bases, and 10 bases lay between the germline ends. In germline, CDR1 is SQVTM, CDR2 ANQGSEA. The CDR3 has 11 amino acids. As DNA, the CDR3 is TGCAGCGTTGGCCCTCGGGGGACCCAGTACTTC. It codes for CSVGPRGTQYF.

This clonotype has a handful of counts. The chain carries TRBV5-1 and TRBJ1-5; D call uncertain. The germline CDR1 and CDR2 sequences are SGHRS and YFSETQ. The CDR3 extends over 15 amino acids. Trimming cost V 4 bases and J 5 bases, with 16 bases left between them. The DNA for the CDR3 is TGCGCCAGCAGCCCACTAGGCGGTTCTCATCAGCCCCAGCATTTT. Translation gives CASSPLGGSHQPQHF.

This clonotype came up many times. This chain joins TRBV29-1 and TRBJ1-5; D uncertain. The CDR3 loop spans 13 amino acids. The ends were cut back, 6 bases at V and 4 bases at J, with 13 bases in the middle. Germline V CDR1 and CDR2: SQVTM, ANQGSEA. CDR3 DNA sequence: TGCAGCGTAATAGGTCCGGGAAATCAGCCCCAGCATTTT. The encoded protein is CSVIGPGNQPQHF.

This chain uses TRBV19 with TRBJ1-1; D gene ambiguous. CDR1 and CDR2 (germline): LNHDA, SQIVND (reference sequence). CDR3 size: 18 residues. V dropped 1 base and J dropped 0 bases, with 18 bases sitting between them. The CDR3 nucleotides are TGTGCCAGTAGTATAGCGTGGGGTGCGGGAGGAGTGAACACTGAAGCTTTCTTT. Amino acids: CASSIAWGAGGVNTEAFF.

This chain connects TRBV18 to TRBJ2-7, with 9 positions matching TRBD1. The CDR3 is 14 residues long. Unmatched junction bases numbered 7, after V lost 3 bases and J lost 7 bases. Germline V lookup: CDR1 KGHSH, CDR2 LQKENI. CDR3: CASSPDRGTGEQYV. As DNA, the CDR3 is TGTGCCAGCTCACCGGACAGGGGCACCGGTGAGCAGTACGTC.

This clonotype turned up a few times. V is TRBV5-1 and J is TRBJ2-7, with 8 positions matching TRBD2. The germline V gene has CDR1 SGHRS and CDR2 YFSETQ. The CDR3 consists of 14 residues. V lost 1 base to trimming and J lost 4 bases; unmatched junction nucleotides: 4. CDR3 protein: CASSLSAGGYEQYV. The CDR3 bases are TGCGCCAGCAGCTTGTCTGCGGGGGGATACGAGCAGTACGTC.

This clonotype showed up just a few times. The chain is built from TRBV6-5 and TRBJ2-3, with 8 bases identical to TRBD2. The germline V gene has CDR1 MNHEY and CDR2 SVGAGI. Trimming took 4 bases from V and 6 from J; bases not matched to a gene: 6. The CDR3 has 14 amino acids. This CDR3 is CASSSRGGPDTQYF. CDR3 nucleotide sequence: TGTGCCAGCAGTTCTCGGGGGGGCCCCGATACGCAGTATTTT.

Only a few counts were recorded for this clonotype. The chain uses TRBV9 and TRBJ1-3; 7 bases are shared with TRBD1. The CDR3 spans 15 residues. Germline assignment: CDR1 SGDLS and CDR2 YYNGEE. The J segment lost 2 bases and the V segment lost 0 bases, leaving 2 bases of the junction unmatched. CDR3 sequence reads: CASSVDQGAGNTIYF. As DNA, the CDR3 is TGTGCCAGCAGCGTAGACCAGGGGGCTGGAAACACCATATATTTT. Filled out from reference TRBV9 and TRBJ1-3, the complete variable domain reads DSGVTQTPKHLITATGQRVTLRCSPRSGDLSVYWYQQSLDQGLQFLIQYYNGEERAKGNILERFSAQQFPDLHSELNLSSLELGDSALYFCASSVDQGAGNTIYFGEGSWLTVV.

This clonotype was recorded at least ten times. The chain carries TRBV12-3 or TRBV12-4 and TRBJ1-6; D is perhaps TRBD1 (5 bases). This CDR3 has 15 residues. V lost 3 bases to trimming and J lost 10 bases, with 16 bases between them. The CDR3 spells CASSLSWGFGSPLHF. CDR3 coding DNA: TGTGCCAGCAGTTTGTCATGGGGCTTTGGGTCACCCCTCCACTTT.

This chain connects TRBV6-2 or TRBV6-3 to TRBJ1-1; tentatively, D is TRBD1 (6 bases). The CDR3 covers 14 residues. Germline V gives CDR1 MNHEY, CDR2 SVGEGT. V shed 4 bases and J shed 1 base, with 10 bases lying between them. The CDR3 region is CASSSTTGNTEAFF. The CDR3 DNA reads TGTGCCAGCAGTTCCACGACAGGGAACACTGAAGCTTTCTTT.

This clonotype was recorded a few times. The V gene is TRBV6-5, the J gene TRBJ1-1; no firm D call. Germline loops: CDR1 MNHEY, CDR2 SVGAGI. V was trimmed by 5 bases and J by 1 base, leaving 8 bases between them. This CDR3 is 13 amino acids long. CDR3 sequence: CASSPDKNTEAFF. The DNA for the CDR3 is TGTGCCAGCAGTCCAGATAAGAACACTGAAGCTTTCTTT.

This clonotype was detected only a few times. This sequence joins TRBV4-3 and TRBJ2-3; TRBD2 matches 10 bases. The germline V gene has CDR1 LGHNA and CDR2 YSLEER. The V and J ends lost 0 bases and 6 bases, in that order; junction bases with no gene match: 9. The CDR3 totals 17 residues. The DNA for the CDR3 is TGCGCCAGCAGCCAAGATACCAGCGGGGGGGCCATGGATACGCAGTATTTT. Translated: CASSQDTSGGAMDTQYF.